Listed here are 27 T cell receptor beta chains from one sample, sequenced in a study of T cell repertoires in cytomegalovirus infection. TCRdb processed the reads anew with MiXCR; each CDR3 protein has one entry. This table has about 57,000 distinct CDR3 sequences, roughly a fifth appearing once. These receptors have no known antigen. The source was CD8+ T cells from cultured PBMCs, collected from culture after CMV antigen stimulation. The source of these receptors is a human donor in good health (CMV status not recorded). Some clones in this sample may be carry-over from other donors' samples.

This clonotype was seen a handful of times. This chain links TRBV7-2 with TRBJ1-2; 8 bases match TRBD1. Germline values: CDR1 SGHTA, CDR2 FQGNSA. V lost 5 bases to trimming and J lost 2 bases; unmatched junction nucleotides: 10. This CDR3 region has 16 residues. CDR3 in DNA: TGTGCCAGCAGCCGAGAATCGGACAGGGAGAACTATGGCTACACCTTC. This codes for CASSRESDRENYGYTF.

This clonotype was counted a few times. This rearrangement joins TRBV19 to TRBJ2-1, with D possibly TRBD2 on 5 matching bases. In germline, CDR1 is LNHDA, CDR2 SQIVND (reference sequence). The CDR3 contains 16 residues. V dropped 1 base and J dropped 1 base, with 11 bases sitting between them. The CDR3 loop reads CASSIASSGSYNEQFF. The CDR3 bases are TGTGCCAGTAGTATAGCTAGCTCGGGATCCTACAATGAGCAGTTCTTC.

The chain uses TRBV7-2 and TRBJ1-1; weak D call: TRBD1 (6 bases). The V gene's germline CDR1 is SGHTA and CDR2 FQGNSA. Trimming pared 1 base from V and 3 bases from J, leaving 12 bases between. The CDR3 extends over 15 amino acids. CDR3 coding DNA: TGTGCCAGCAGCTTAGACTCTACAGGGTACACTGAAGCTTTCTTT. Residues: CASSLDSTGYTEAFF.

This clonotype was seen a handful of times. The junction departs from germline at one end; a sequencing error may be responsible. The chain has TRBV7-7 and TRBJ1-1, with D hard to call. Germline CDR1 SSHAT, CDR2 FNYEAQ (reference sequence). The CDR3 length is 14 residues. The CDR3 region is CASSPNLLATEAFF. In nucleotides, the CDR3 is TGTGCTAGCAGCCCGAACCTCCTCGCCACTGAAGCTTTCTTT.

This chain connects TRBV7-6 to TRBJ2-5; the D is unclear. The CDR3 extends over 15 amino acids. With 1 base removed from V and 5 bases from J, the gap between germline ends came to 14 bases. Germline V lookup: CDR1 SGHVS, CDR2 FNYEAQ. CDR3 protein: CASSLGPTRWETQYF. DNA of the CDR3: TGTGCCAGCAGCTTAGGCCCAACGCGCTGGGAGACCCAGTACTTC.

This clonotype was observed a handful of times. The chain is built from TRBV7-9 and TRBJ2-1, with 12 positions matching TRBD2. The CDR3 is 17 amino acids. Germline V gives CDR1 SEHNR, CDR2 FQNEAQ (reference sequence). Trimming cost V 3 bases and J 4 bases; bases outside gene matches: 7. The CDR3 loop is CASSLTTSGRIYNEQFF. The CDR3, as DNA: TGTGCCAGCAGCTTGACGACTAGCGGGAGAATTTACAATGAGCAGTTCTTC.

This clonotype was recorded a few times. The chain is built from TRBV12-3 or TRBV12-4 and TRBJ2-3; D possibly corresponds to TRBD1 (5 bases). CDR3 length equals 14 residues. The V end was cut by 1 base, the J end by 8 bases, with 13 bases between. The CDR3 DNA sequence: TGTGCCAGCAGTTTAGGGGGCAGAAAGGCTACGCAGTATTTT. As protein: CASSLGGRKATQYF.

A few counts support this clonotype. The gene calls are TRBV6-5 and TRBJ2-7, with D possibly being TRBD1 or TRBD2 (5 bases each). CDR1 MNHEY and CDR2 SVGAGI come from the germline V gene. Trimming took off 5 bases at V and 4 bases at J, with 21 bases between the two ends. This CDR3 contains 16 residues. The CDR3 bases are TGTGCCAGCAGTGTTTTGGGGGTACAAACAGGATACGAGCAGTACTTC. Protein: CASSVLGVQTGYEQYF.

The rearrangement uses TRBV7-2 and TRBJ1-5; D is unresolved. There are 13 residues in the CDR3. Trimming stripped 5 bases from V and 3 bases from J, with 8 bases between. Germline V gives CDR1 SGHTA, CDR2 FQGNSA. Here the CDR3 DNA reads TGTGCCAGCAGCGCATTGGTCAATCAGCCCCAGCATTTT. This sequence encodes CASSALVNQPQHF. The entire variable domain, with the rest obtained from reference TRBV7-2 and TRBJ1-5, is as follows: GAGVSQSPSNKVTEKGKDVELRCDPISGHTALYWYRQSLGQGLEFLIYFQGNSAPDKSGLPSDRFSAERTGGSVSTLTIQRTQQEDSAVYLCASSALVNQPQHFGDGTRLSIL.

This clonotype was counted between two and nine times. The chain is built from TRBV7-9 and TRBJ2-2; 7 bases agree with TRBD2. The CDR3 length is 17 residues. The germline V gene encodes CDR1 SEHNR and CDR2 FQNEAQ (reference sequence). The J segment lost 0 bases and the V segment lost 5 bases, leaving 9 bases of the junction unmatched. Here the CDR3 reads CASSHQASGSNTGELFF. DNA of the CDR3: TGTGCCAGCAGCCACCAGGCTAGCGGATCGAACACCGGGGAGCTGTTTTTT.

This clonotype was picked up a small number of times. CDR3 sequence: CASSLYRRTGRLYEQYF. The DNA of the CDR3 is TGTGCCAGCAGCTTGTATCGACGGACAGGGAGGCTATACGAGCAGTACTTC. V gene TRBV5-6 combines with J gene TRBJ2-7; 8 bases map to TRBD1. The trim removed 1 base at V and 4 bases at J, leaving 13 bases unmatched. The CDR3 totals 17 residues. The germline V gene encodes CDR1 SGHDT and CDR2 YYEEEE.

This clonotype was seen at least ten times. The chain employs TRBV6-1 and TRBJ2-1, with a weak D call TRBD1 (6 bases). V gave up 5 bases and J gave up 10 bases, with 21 bases separating them. The germline V gene encodes CDR1 MNHNS and CDR2 SASEGT. This CDR3 is 15 amino acids long. CDR3 residues: CASSPGTFAPQEQFF. CDR3 DNA sequence: TGTGCCAGCAGTCCCGGGACATTCGCCCCTCAAGAGCAGTTCTTC.

This chain links TRBV7-2 with TRBJ2-4; D is ambiguous. The CDR3 is 16 residues long. Germline V gene lookup returns CDR1 SGHTA and CDR2 FQGNSA. With 4 bases removed from V and 0 bases from J, the gap between germline ends came to 13 bases. CDR3 loop: CASSSESFIAKNIQYF. The CDR3 DNA sequence: TGTGCCAGCAGCTCCGAATCCTTCATAGCCAAAAACATTCAGTACTTC.

In this sample, this clonotype turned up a few times. V is TRBV12-3 or TRBV12-4 and J is TRBJ1-2; 7 bases align to TRBD1. The CDR3 has 13 residues. V lost 9 bases to trimming and J lost 4 bases; unmatched junction nucleotides: 8. In DNA, the CDR3 is TGTGCCAGAAAGCGACAGGGAAGCTATGGCTACACCTTC. Its translation is CARKRQGSYGYTF.

This chain connects TRBV12-3 or TRBV12-4 to TRBJ2-1; a weak D match, TRBD2 (6 bases). The ends were cut back, 3 bases at V and 4 bases at J, with 10 bases in the middle. The CDR3 extends over 14 amino acids. CDR3 DNA: TGTGCCAGCAGTTTTCCCGGGAGTTACAATGAGCAGTTCTTC. It codes for CASSFPGSYNEQFF.

This clonotype was recorded a few times. V is TRBV9 and J is TRBJ1-1; TRBD1 matches 9 bases. Germline V gene data show CDR1 as SGDLS and CDR2 as YYNGEE. Trimming removed 4 bases from V and 10 bases from J; junction bases left unmatched: 8. CDR3 length equals 13 residues. The CDR3 region has the DNA TGTGCCAGCAGCCCCCAAGGGACAGGGACAGCTTTCTTT. Protein product: CASSPQGTGTAFF.

There are a few counts of this clonotype. The V and J genes are TRBV7-2 and TRBJ2-1; 8 bases line up with TRBD2. The CDR3 is 14 residues long. Germline values: CDR1 SGHTA, CDR2 FQGNSA. After removal of 7 bases from V and 4 bases from J, the junction contained 6 bases not matched to a gene. The CDR3 region has the DNA TGTGCCAGCAATACCGGGGGGGTATACAATGAGCAGTTCTTC. Translation: CASNTGGVYNEQFF.

The chain combines TRBV7-9 with TRBJ1-1, with D unresolved. Between the trimmed V and J ends, which lost 4 bases and 0 bases, there was a span of 12 bases. Germline CDR1 SEHNR, CDR2 FQNEAQ (reference sequence). The CDR3 runs to 15 residues. As DNA, the CDR3 is TGTGCCAGCAGCTCCTCAGACAACATGAACACTGAAGCTTTCTTT. It encodes CASSSSDNMNTEAFF.

The table lists this clonotype with a few counts. The chain combines TRBV10-3 with TRBJ1-1; D might be TRBD1 (6 bases). Germline V gene sequence: CDR1 ENHRY, CDR2 SYGVKD. This CDR3 comprises 15 residues. V lost 6 bases and J 6 bases, leaving 20 bases between the germline ends. CDR3 sequence: CAIRKGVEMDAEAFF. CDR3 sequence (DNA): TGTGCCATCAGGAAGGGGGTGGAAATGGACGCTGAAGCTTTCTTT.

This clonotype has just a few counts. The gene calls are TRBV7-2 and TRBJ1-4, with D possibly being TRBD1 (5 bases). The CDR3 covers 14 residues. V was trimmed by 3 bases and J by 12 bases, leaving 17 bases between them. Germline-derived CDR1 and CDR2 are SGHTA and FQGNSA. CDR3 nucleotides: TGTGCCAGCAGCTTGGACACCGGGTGGTATGAACTGTTTTTT. This encodes CASSLDTGWYELFF.

This chain links TRBV4-1 with TRBJ1-5; TRBD1 agrees at 9 bases. V trimming: 1 base; J trimming: 5 bases; junction bases outside the gene matches: 9. The CDR3 loop spans 17 amino acids. The V gene's germline CDR1 is MGHRA and CDR2 YSYEKL. The CDR3 region has the DNA TGCGCCAGCAGCCAAGGAATTCGGACAGGGGAGGATCAGCCCCAGCATTTT. It is translated as CASSQGIRTGEDQPQHF.

This clonotype was counted ten times or more. J is TRBJ1-5 and V is TRBV7-2, with TRBD1 as a possible D gene (6 bases). Trimming shortened V by 2 bases and J by 2 bases, and 7 bases separated the two germline ends. Germline V gene data show CDR1 as SGHTA and CDR2 as FQGNSA. The CDR3 totals 14 residues. The CDR3 DNA reads as TGTGCCAGCAGCTTAAGACAGGGCAATCAGCCCCAGCATTTT. It codes for CASSLRQGNQPQHF.

This clonotype was seen a handful of times. The V and J genes are TRBV7-9 and TRBJ2-3; 10 bases map to TRBD1. The trim removed 2 bases at V and 4 bases at J, leaving 6 bases unmatched. Germline V gene data show CDR1 as SEHNR and CDR2 as FQNEAQ (reference sequence). The CDR3 runs 16 residues. The CDR3 bases are TGTGCCAGCAGCTTAATCGGACAGGGGGAATCAGATACGCAGTATTTT. This encodes CASSLIGQGESDTQYF.

This clonotype was counted only a few times. The CDR3 reads CASIGSLNTEAFF. The CDR3 region has the DNA TGTGCCAGTATTGGCAGTTTGAACACTGAAGCTTTCTTT. The genes are TRBV19 and TRBJ1-1; no clear D gene. CDR1 is LNHDA and CDR2 is SQIVND in the germline V gene (reference sequence). V dropped 7 bases and J dropped 0 bases, with 9 bases sitting between them. CDR3 length equals 13 residues.

This rearrangement joins TRBV6-1 to TRBJ2-3; no reliable D call. Germline V gene lookup returns CDR1 MNHNS and CDR2 SASEGT. The CDR3 is 15 amino acids. The ends were cut back, 7 bases at V and 1 base at J, with 15 bases in the middle. CDR3: CASTDKDGRTDTQYF. Written as DNA, the CDR3 is TGTGCCAGCACAGATAAGGACGGCCGCACAGATACGCAGTATTTT.

This rearrangement joins TRBV7-2 to TRBJ1-5; 9 bases fit TRBD1. There are 15 residues in the CDR3. V shed 5 bases, J shed 7 bases, and the junction held 9 bases outside the gene matches. Per germline, CDR1 SGHTA and CDR2 FQGNSA. The CDR3 nucleotides are TGTGCCAGCAGCGCGGGACAGGGAAGGGAACAGCCCCAGCATTTT. The encoded protein is CASSAGQGREQPQHF.

The sample holds a few counts of this clonotype. The rearrangement uses TRBV3-1 and TRBJ2-3; 7 nucleotides align to TRBD2. Germline loops: CDR1 LGHDT, CDR2 YNNKEL (reference sequence). CDR3 length: 18 amino acids. Losses at the gene ends were 2 bases for V and 8 bases for J; bases not matched to a gene: 19. In nucleotides, the CDR3 is TGTGCCAGCAGCCAATTTATGGATACGCTAGCTGGGGAGGGTACGCAGTATTTT. Translation: CASSQFMDTLAGEGTQYF.